This record concerns one T cell receptor (beta chain) sequence. Antigen unknown. This specimen belongs to a study of siplizumab effects on memory and regulatory T cells. The protocol was immunoSEQ multiplex PCR, while the TCRdb copy is restricted to in-frame clones and leaves out a portion. The table lists some 97,000 clones, 92% of them singletons. Regarding the study as a whole: Apparently more diverse than memory cells, naive T cells also seemed major alloresponse contributors. Alloreactive sequences tracing back to unstimulated CD4+ memory cells fell significantly with siplizumab. Siplizumab conditions gave an average of roughly 65% Treg-derived mappable alloreactive CD4+ clones, versus less than 35% for controls. Suppressive capability of dividing Tregs from siplizumab cultures went unverified.

This clonotype was obtained from a human donor in good health. The sequenced sample consisted of Tregs sorted from blood.

CDR3: CASRDRAGQQFF. In nucleotides, the CDR3 is TGTGCCAGCAGGGACAGGGCAGGTCAGCAGTTCTTC. This sequence joins TRBV2 and TRBJ2-1; TRBD1 aligns across 8 bases. The trim removed 6 bases at V and 11 bases at J, leaving 6 bases unmatched. The CDR3 is made up of 12 amino acids. Germline lookup yields CDR1 SNHLY and CDR2 FYNNEI.